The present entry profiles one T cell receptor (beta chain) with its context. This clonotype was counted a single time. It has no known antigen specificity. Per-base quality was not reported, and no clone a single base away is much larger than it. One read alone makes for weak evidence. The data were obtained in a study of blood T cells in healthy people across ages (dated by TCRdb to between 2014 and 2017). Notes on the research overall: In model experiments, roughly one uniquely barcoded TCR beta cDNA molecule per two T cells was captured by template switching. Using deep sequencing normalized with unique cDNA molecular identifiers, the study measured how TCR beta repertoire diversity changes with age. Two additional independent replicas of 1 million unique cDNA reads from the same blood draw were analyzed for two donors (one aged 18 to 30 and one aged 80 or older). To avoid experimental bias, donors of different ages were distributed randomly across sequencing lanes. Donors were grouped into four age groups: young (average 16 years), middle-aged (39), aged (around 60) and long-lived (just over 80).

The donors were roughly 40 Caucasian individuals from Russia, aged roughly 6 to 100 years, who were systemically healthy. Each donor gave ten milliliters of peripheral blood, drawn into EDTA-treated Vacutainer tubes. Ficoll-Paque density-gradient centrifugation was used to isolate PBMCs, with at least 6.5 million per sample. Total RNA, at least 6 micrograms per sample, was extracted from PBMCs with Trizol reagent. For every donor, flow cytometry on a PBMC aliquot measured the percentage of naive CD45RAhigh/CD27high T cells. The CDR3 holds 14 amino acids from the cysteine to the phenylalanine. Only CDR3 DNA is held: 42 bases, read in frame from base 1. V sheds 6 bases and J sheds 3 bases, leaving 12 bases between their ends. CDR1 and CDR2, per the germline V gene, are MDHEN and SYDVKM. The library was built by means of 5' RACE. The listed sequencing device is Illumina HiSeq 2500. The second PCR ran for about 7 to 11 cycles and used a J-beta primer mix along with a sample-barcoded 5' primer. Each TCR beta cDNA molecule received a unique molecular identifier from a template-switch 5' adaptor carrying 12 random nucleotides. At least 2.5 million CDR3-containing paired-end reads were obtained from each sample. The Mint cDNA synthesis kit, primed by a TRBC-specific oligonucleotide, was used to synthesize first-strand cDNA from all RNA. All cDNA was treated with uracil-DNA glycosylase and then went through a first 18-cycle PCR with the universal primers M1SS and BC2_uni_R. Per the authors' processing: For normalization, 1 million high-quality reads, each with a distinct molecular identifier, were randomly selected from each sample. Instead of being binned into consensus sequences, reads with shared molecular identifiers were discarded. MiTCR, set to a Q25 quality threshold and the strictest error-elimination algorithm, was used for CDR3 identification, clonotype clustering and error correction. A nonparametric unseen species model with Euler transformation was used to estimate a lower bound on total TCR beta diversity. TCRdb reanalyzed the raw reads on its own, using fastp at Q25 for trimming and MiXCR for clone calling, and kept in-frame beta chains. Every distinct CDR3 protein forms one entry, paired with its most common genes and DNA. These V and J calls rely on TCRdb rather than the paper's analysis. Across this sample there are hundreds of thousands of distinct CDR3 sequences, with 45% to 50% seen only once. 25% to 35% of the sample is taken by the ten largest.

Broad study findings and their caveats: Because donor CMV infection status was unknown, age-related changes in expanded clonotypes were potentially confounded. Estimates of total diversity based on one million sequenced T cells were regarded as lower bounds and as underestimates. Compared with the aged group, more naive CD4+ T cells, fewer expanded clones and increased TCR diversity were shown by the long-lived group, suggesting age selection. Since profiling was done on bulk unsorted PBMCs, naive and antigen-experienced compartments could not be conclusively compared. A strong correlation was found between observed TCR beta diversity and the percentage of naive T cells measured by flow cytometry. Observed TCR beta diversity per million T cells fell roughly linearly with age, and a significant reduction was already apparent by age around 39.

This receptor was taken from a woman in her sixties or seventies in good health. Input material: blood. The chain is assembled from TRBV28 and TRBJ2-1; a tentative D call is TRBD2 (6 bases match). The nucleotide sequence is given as TGTGCCAGCAGAGGGAGGTACGGCTACAATGAGCAGTTCTTC. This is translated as CASRGRYGYNEQFF.